These 17 T cell receptor beta chains originate from one sample sequenced in a study of cytomegalovirus exposure and HLA in healthy donors (dated by TCRdb to 2016 to 2017). Library construction relied on the immunoSEQ multiplex PCR assay. For the multiplex PCR, a mixture combining 60 forward primers for TCR Vbeta segments and 13 reverse primers for TCR Jbeta segments was used. This immuneACCESS table, as held by TCRdb, lists in-frame sequences with V and J called but not all clones. Of the missing ones, under half trace to an unresolved V gene in checked studies; the others have no known cause. Recorded for this sample are under 150,000 clones; about 80% of them occurred a single time. Jointly, the top ten make up 1.5% to 2.5% of the sample. Sequencing was performed on PBMCs. The receptors shown here come from a man in his late teens or twenties in good health and CMV-seronegative.

This chain connects TRBV28 to TRBJ2-2; TRBD2 might be the D (6 bases). CDR1 is MDHEN and CDR2 is SYDVKM in the germline V gene. CDR3 length: 15 residues. The V and J ends lost 3 bases and 3 bases respectively, with 11 bases between them. The DNA of the CDR3 is TGTGCCAGCAGTTTCCCGGAGGGGCACACCGGGGAGCTGTTTTTT. This codes for CASSFPEGHTGELFF.

The V gene is TRBV19, the J gene TRBJ2-1; D not resolved. CDR3 length equals 14 residues. Germline V CDR1 and CDR2: LNHDA, SQIVND (reference sequence). Trimming shortened V by 3 bases and J by 5 bases, and 11 bases separated the two germline ends. DNA of the CDR3: TGTGCCAGTAGTATGAGCGAGTGGAACAATGAGCAGTTCTTC. Translating gives CASSMSEWNNEQFF.

A few counts support this clone. V gene TRBV15 combines with J gene TRBJ2-3, with D perhaps matching TRBD1 (6 bases). Deletions cut 5 bases from V and 2 bases from J, with 14 bases between. This CDR3 comprises 15 residues. The germline gives CDR1 LNHNV, CDR2 YYDKDF (reference sequence). The CDR3 nucleotides are TGTGCCACCAGCGCAGATAGACAGGACACAGATACGCAGTATTTT. Amino acids: CATSADRQDTDTQYF.

The sample holds a few counts of this clone. The rearrangement links TRBV10-3 to TRBJ1-1, with 7 bases fitting TRBD1. The germline gives CDR1 ENHRY, CDR2 SYGVKD. The CDR3 totals 13 residues. V shed 10 bases and J 1 base; nucleotides not matched to a gene: 6. CDR3 nucleotides: TGTGCCAGCCGACAGGGACCGAACACTGAAGCTTTCTTT. Residues: CASRQGPNTEAFF.

The chain carries TRBV9 and TRBJ2-5; D ambiguous. Germline loops: CDR1 SGDLS, CDR2 YYNGEE. CDR3 length: 15 residues. The V and J ends lost 1 base and 2 bases respectively, with 12 bases between them. Here the CDR3 reads CASSVQSDWQETQYF. For the CDR3, the DNA is TGTGCCAGCAGCGTACAGTCAGACTGGCAAGAGACCCAGTACTTC. Full variable domain (missing parts from reference TRBV9 and TRBJ2-5): DSGVTQTPKHLITATGQRVTLRCSPRSGDLSVYWYQQSLDQGLQFLIQYYNGEERAKGNILERFSAQQFPDLHSELNLSSLELGDSALYFCASSVQSDWQETQYFGPGTRLLVL.

The genes are TRBV6-1 and TRBJ2-7, with D possibly TRBD1 on 6 matching bases. CDR1 and CDR2 (germline): MNHNS, SASEGT. This CDR3 spans 15 amino acids. V lost 3 bases and J lost 3, with 15 bases in between. The CDR3 loop is CASSESQGAIYEQYV. DNA for the CDR3: TGTGCCAGCAGTGAGTCACAGGGCGCGATCTACGAGCAGTACGTC.

This chain uses TRBV6-5 with TRBJ2-6, with D perhaps TRBD1 (5 bases). The CDR3 totals 15 residues. Germline loops: CDR1 MNHEY, CDR2 SVGAGI. Trimming took 6 bases from V and 1 from J, leaving 10 bases between them. CDR3 in amino acids: CASSSPGSGANVLTF. CDR3 coding DNA: TGTGCCAGCAGCTCCCCAGGGTCTGGGGCCAACGTCCTGACTTTC.

V is TRBV7-6 and J is TRBJ2-7, with 12 positions matching TRBD2. The length of the CDR3 is 17 residues. Looked up from germline, CDR1 is SGHVS and CDR2 is FNYEAQ. V lost 2 bases, J lost 7 bases, and 12 bases stayed unmatched. CDR3 loop: CASSLSATSGSSREQYF. CDR3 DNA: TGTGCCAGCAGCTTATCGGCGACTAGCGGGAGTTCTCGGGAGCAGTACTTC.

The chain links TRBV11-1 to TRBJ2-6; 12 positions match TRBD1. The germline V gene encodes CDR1 SGHAT and CDR2 FQDESV (reference sequence). The J segment lost 3 bases and the V segment lost 5 bases, leaving 11 bases of the junction unmatched. This CDR3 is 19 amino acids long. CDR3 in amino acids: CASSHSPGQGARGANVLTF. The CDR3 DNA reads TGTGCCAGCAGCCATTCCCCGGGACAGGGGGCGCGTGGGGCCAACGTCCTGACTTTC.

The genes are TRBV19 and TRBJ2-1; 10 positions match TRBD2. From germline, CDR1 is LNHDA and CDR2 SQIVND (reference sequence). The V and J ends lost 4 bases and 2 bases, in that order; junction bases with no gene match: 8. The CDR3 extends over 17 amino acids. The CDR3 bases are TGTGCCAGTAGTAGATCAGCGGGAGGGCCCGCCTACAATGAGCAGTTCTTC. Protein sequence: CASSRSAGGPAYNEQFF. Complete variable domain (other parts from reference TRBV19 and TRBJ2-1): DGGITQSPKYLFRKEGQNVTLSCEQNLNHDAMYWYRQDPGQGLRLIYYSQIVNDFQKGDIAEGYSVSREKKESFPLTVTSAQKNPTAFYLCASSRSAGGPAYNEQFFGPGTRLTVL.

This chain links TRBV28 with TRBJ2-1; TRBD2 matches 7 bases. Germline lookup yields CDR1 MDHEN and CDR2 SYDVKM. V was clipped by 2 bases and J by 12 bases; unmatched bases: 7. The CDR3 sequence is 13 residues long. The CDR3 is CASSLGGVSLQFF. DNA for the CDR3: TGTGCCAGCAGTTTAGGGGGGGTGAGTTTGCAGTTCTTC.

J is TRBJ2-1 and V is TRBV4-3; 8 nucleotides align to TRBD2. The V segment lost 0 bases and the J segment 6 bases; nucleotides outside the gene matches: 19. The V gene's germline CDR1 is LGHNA and CDR2 YSLEER. The CDR3 has 20 amino acids. The CDR3 coding sequence is TGCGCCAGCAGCCAAGATTATTCGGCGATGAGCGGGAGCAGGTTCAATGAGCAGTTCTTC. Amino acids: CASSQDYSAMSGSRFNEQFF.

This clone was picked up one time. This chain connects TRBV14 to TRBJ2-1; 9 nucleotides line up with TRBD2. The CDR3 extends over 16 amino acids. Germline loops: CDR1 SGHDN, CDR2 FVKESK. V was clipped by 1 base and J by 4 bases; unmatched bases: 5. CDR3 sequence: CASSQVGGRVYNEQFF. In nucleotides, the CDR3 is TGTGCCAGCAGCCAAGTGGGCGGGAGGGTATACAATGAGCAGTTCTTC.

Notes on this clone: The junction does not match germline at one end; this may be a read error. The chain recombines TRBV6-1 with TRBJ2-7, with D unresolved. The CDR3 is 12 residues long. Germline loops: CDR1 MNHNS, CDR2 SASEGT. The CDR3 loop is CASSSWAYRLNF. The CDR3 DNA sequence: TGTGCCAGCAGTTCCTGGGCCTACCGCCTTAACTTC.

The rearrangement links TRBV29-1 to TRBJ2-3; TRBD2 is a possible D gene (6 bases). The germline CDR1 and CDR2 sequences are SQVTM and ANQGSEA. V lost 6 bases, J lost 6 bases, and 16 bases lay in between. The CDR3 is 13 residues long. The CDR3 protein is CSVALIGSDTQYF. The CDR3 DNA is TGCAGCGTAGCCCTTATCGGGAGTGATACGCAGTATTTT.

This clone was found once. The chain couples TRBV12-5 to TRBJ2-3; 9 bases match TRBD2. Per germline, CDR1 LGHNT and CDR2 FRNRAP. The CDR3 is made up of 18 amino acids. V was pared by 6 bases and J by 3 bases, with 16 bases of the junction left unmatched. CDR3 residues: CASGRRTSEPWGTDTQYF. The CDR3 nucleotides read TGTGCTAGTGGAAGGAGGACTAGCGAACCCTGGGGGACAGATACGCAGTATTTT.

The count of this clone is one. The chain carries TRBV12-5 and TRBJ1-1; no firm D call. This CDR3 is built from 14 residues. In germline, CDR1 is LGHNT, CDR2 FRNRAP. Between the trimmed V and J ends, which lost 5 bases and 7 bases, there was a span of 17 bases. CDR3 DNA sequence: TGTGCTAGTGGTATGGACGTTCATACTAGTGAAGCTTTCTTT. The encoded protein is CASGMDVHTSEAFF.